This TCR beta chain was sequenced during a study of siplizumab effects on memory and regulatory T cells. There are 15 residues in the CDR3. Germline loops: CDR1 SGHTA, CDR2 FQGTGA. V lost 5 bases, J lost 4 bases, and 17 bases lay in between. The repertoire was sequenced with immunoSEQ multiplex PCR; TCRdb's copy has only in-frame clones and lacks some. The sample consists of about 75,000 clones, roughly 93% of them appearing once. The sample comprised CD8+ T cells sorted from blood. The TCR originated in a human donor in good health. The chain carries TRBV7-3 and TRBJ1-1, with a weak D call TRBD1 (5 bases). Here the CDR3 reads CASSLYLLGTTEAFF. The CDR3 nucleotides read TGTGCCAGCAGCCTGTACCTTCTGGGGACCACTGAAGCTTTCTTT.